This T cell receptor beta chain derives from a study of long-term antiretroviral therapy in people with HIV. Before they underwent DNA extraction, samples held roughly 0.95-11 million cryopreserved PBMC. Germline V lookup: CDR1 SGHRS, CDR2 YFSETQ. The V and J ends lost 0 bases and 0 bases respectively, with 7 bases between them. The CDR3 is 15 residues long. As to this clone: Its antigen is unidentified.

Findings and caveats of the study: Clones that had undergone expansion before ART dominated the repertoire at all time points. HIV repertoire CDR3 lengths ranged less widely than those of controls.

At the survey level, the v3.0 immunoSEQ assay was run. Only in-frame clones appear in the TCRdb table, and some are missing; sequencing was by immunoSEQ multiplex PCR. The table records approximately 5,000 clones, around four fifths of them present only once. This clonotype was sampled from a man aged 35 to 55 with HIV. Here the sequenced sample was unsorted PBMCs, taken 1.8 years before starting antiretroviral therapy. The chain recombines TRBV5-1 with TRBJ1-3; no clear D gene. This chain's CDR3 is CASSLEGSSGNTIYF. As DNA, the CDR3 is TGCGCCAGCAGCTTGGAGGGAAGCTCTGGAAACACCATATATTTT.